Listed here are 25 T cell receptor beta chains from one sample, sequenced in a study of T cells in Graves' hyperthyroidism and ophthalmopathy. Researchers amplified the TCR beta CDR3 regions from RNA transcripts. Initially, a first-round RT-PCR of the TCR CDR3 employed the HTBI primer set. MiXCR, applied by TCRdb to the multiplex PCR reads, yields one record per CDR3 protein. The data hold about 620,000 distinct CDR3 sequences, with roughly 15% observed a single time. Material: blood. The receptor source for this set is a woman aged 30 to 39 with Graves' hyperthyroidism.

This clonotype was seen a few times. This chain connects TRBV2 to TRBJ2-5; 9 bases align to TRBD1. Germline V lookup: CDR1 SNHLY, CDR2 FYNNEI. V lost 7 bases to trimming and J lost 5 bases; unmatched junction nucleotides: 11. This CDR3 is 15 amino acids long. The CDR3 reads CASTRTGVGGETQYF. For the CDR3, the DNA is TGTGCCAGCACCAGGACAGGGGTAGGGGGGGAGACCCAGTACTTC.

Ten or more counts support this clonotype. The gene calls are TRBV3-1 and TRBJ2-5, with unresolved D. Between the trimmed V and J ends, which lost 0 bases and 2 bases, there was a span of 10 bases. Per germline, CDR1 LGHDT and CDR2 YNNKEL (reference sequence). CDR3 length equals 15 residues. The CDR3 DNA reads as TGTGCCAGCAGCCAAGATGTAGGGTCTCAAGAGACCCAGTACTTC. Translation gives CASSQDVGSQETQYF.

This clonotype was seen repeatedly, ten times or more. The chain carries TRBV29-1 and TRBJ2-3, with TRBD2 identical over 9 bases. Per germline, CDR1 SQVTM and CDR2 ANQGSEA. This CDR3 contains 15 residues. Trimming took 4 bases from V and 1 from J; bases not matched to a gene: 6. CDR3 sequence: CSVVGGLARTDTQYF. The CDR3 DNA follows: TGCAGCGTTGTGGGGGGACTAGCCCGCACAGATACGCAGTATTTT.

Ten or more counts support this clonotype. V is TRBV12-3 or TRBV12-4 and J is TRBJ1-5; D gene unclear. Trimming left V 6 bases short and J 4 bases short, with 10 bases between. CDR3 length: 13 residues. The CDR3 is CASRGDRNQPQHF. The CDR3, as DNA: TGTGCCAGCAGGGGAGACCGAAATCAGCCCCAGCATTTT.

This clonotype has a count of ten or more. The CDR3 loop is CASSWTRQGVYEQYF. The CDR3 DNA reads TGCGCCAGCAGCTGGACAAGGCAGGGGGTCTACGAGCAGTACTTC. The chain joins TRBV5-1 to TRBJ2-7; 7 bases match TRBD1. Per germline, CDR1 SGHRS and CDR2 YFSETQ. The V and J ends lost 3 bases and 3 bases, in that order; junction bases with no gene match: 9. This CDR3 comprises 15 residues.

The chain carries TRBV5-1 and TRBJ1-1; a possible D gene is TRBD1 (5 bases). Deletions cut 1 base from V and 11 bases from J, with 18 bases between. Looked up from germline, CDR1 is SGHRS and CDR2 is YFSETQ. This CDR3 spans 14 amino acids. Here the CDR3 reads CASSLRGGDMGAFF. The CDR3 DNA is TGCGCCAGCAGCTTGAGGGGAGGAGATATGGGGGCTTTCTTT.

This clonotype was counted only a few times. This sequence joins TRBV7-9 and TRBJ2-1; D is unresolved. The CDR3 loop spans 13 amino acids. The V end lost 7 bases, the J end lost 0 bases, and 7 bases lay between the germline ends. Germline lookup yields CDR1 SEHNR and CDR2 FQNEAQ (reference sequence). The CDR3, as DNA: TGTGCCAGCATAGGTGGCTCCTACAATGAGCAGTTCTTC. Protein sequence: CASIGGSYNEQFF.

CDR3 sequence: CASSLEFGLAGGLQETQYF. The CDR3 nucleotides are TGTGCCAGCAGCTTAGAGTTCGGACTAGCGGGAGGGCTCCAAGAGACCCAGTACTTC. The rearrangement links TRBV7-8 to TRBJ2-5; TRBD2 matches at 15 bases. Germline V CDR1 and CDR2: SGHVS, FQNEAQ. Trimming at V came to 1 base and at J to 1 base, leaving 7 bases not matched to a gene. The CDR3 totals 19 residues.

This clonotype was picked up many times. The chain uses TRBV30 and TRBJ2-1; 13 nucleotides agree with TRBD2. The germline V gene encodes CDR1 GTSNPN and CDR2 SVGIG (reference sequence). The trim removed 3 bases at V and 8 bases at J, leaving 7 bases unmatched. The CDR3 loop spans 15 amino acids. The CDR3 is CAWSGGTSGMHEQFF. CDR3 DNA sequence: TGTGCCTGGAGCGGAGGGACTAGCGGGATGCATGAGCAGTTCTTC.

Many counts were recorded for this clonotype. The J gene is TRBJ2-4, the V gene TRBV28; D remains ambiguous. The CDR3 runs 14 residues. Germline V lookup: CDR1 MDHEN, CDR2 SYDVKM. Trimming took off 0 bases at V and 3 bases at J, with 6 bases between the two ends. CDR3 amino acids: CASSLWDGKNIQYF. CDR3 bases: TGTGCCAGCAGTTTATGGGACGGCAAAAACATTCAGTACTTC.

V gene TRBV5-5 combines with J gene TRBJ2-2; no reliable D call. Trimming cost V 2 bases and J 0 bases, with 20 bases left between them. Germline V gene data show CDR1 as SGHKS and CDR2 as YYEKEE (reference sequence). There are 19 residues in the CDR3. This CDR3 is CASSLDPQSYPSNTGELFF. Here the CDR3 DNA reads TGTGCCAGCAGCTTAGATCCGCAGTCTTACCCTTCGAACACCGGGGAGCTGTTTTTT.

This clonotype appeared many times. The chain links TRBV7-8 to TRBJ1-2; TRBD1 might be the D (6 bases). V was clipped by 1 base and J by 3 bases, with 9 bases between them. Germline V lookup: CDR1 SGHVS, CDR2 FQNEAQ. The CDR3 length is 14 residues. The CDR3 loop reads CASSLEGGDYGYTF. The CDR3 region has the DNA TGTGCCAGCAGCTTAGAAGGGGGTGACTATGGCTACACCTTC.

The V gene is TRBV29-1, the J gene TRBJ1-4; D is ambiguous. CDR3 length: 13 residues. Germline V gene lookup returns CDR1 SQVTM and CDR2 ANQGSEA. Trimming left V 3 bases short and J 7 bases short, with 12 bases between. CDR3: CSVELPNTEKLFF. The CDR3 DNA is TGCAGCGTTGAGTTACCAAATACTGAAAAACTGTTTTTT.

The chain joins TRBV28 to TRBJ2-7; D is uncertain. This CDR3 has 11 amino acids. V gave up 4 bases and J gave up 6 bases, with 7 bases separating them. Germline V gene lookup returns CDR1 MDHEN and CDR2 SYDVKM. CDR3 in amino acids: CASSSQREQYF. Here the CDR3 DNA reads TGTGCCAGCAGTTCGCAGCGCGAGCAGTACTTC.

This clonotype was seen many times. The chain is built from TRBV28 and TRBJ1-2; 10 bases align to TRBD1. After removal of 8 bases from V and 4 bases from J, the junction contained 13 bases not matched to a gene. The CDR3 is 16 residues long. In germline, CDR1 is MDHEN, CDR2 SYDVKM. For the CDR3, the DNA is TGTGCCAGCGTGCGGGGCTTGACAGGGGGCCGCTATGGCTACACCTTC. Translated: CASVRGLTGGRYGYTF.

This clonotype came up many times. The chain uses TRBV7-2 and TRBJ2-7; D is unclear. Germline V gene sequence: CDR1 SGHTA, CDR2 FQGNSA. Trimming removed 5 bases at V and 0 bases at J, with 11 bases between. This CDR3 region has 14 residues. CDR3 amino acids: CASSADLSSYEQYF. Written as DNA, the CDR3 is TGTGCCAGCAGCGCGGACCTCTCCTCCTACGAGCAGTACTTC.

At least ten counts were recorded for this clonotype. The chain recombines TRBV28 with TRBJ2-5; D is unresolved. Trimming stripped 7 bases from V and 2 bases from J, with 20 bases between. The germline V gene has CDR1 MDHEN and CDR2 SYDVKM. The CDR3 runs 16 residues. In nucleotides, the CDR3 is TGTGCCAGCATCCCGAACCTCAACCGTAGACAAGAGACCCAGTACTTC. This translates into CASIPNLNRRQETQYF.

The rearrangement uses TRBV4-1 and TRBJ1-2; D unresolved. CDR3 size: 15 residues. V was trimmed by 2 bases and J by 0 bases, leaving 10 bases between them. CDR1 MGHRA and CDR2 YSYEKL come from the germline V gene. CDR3 in amino acids: CASSQLVQTNYGYTF. Written as DNA, the CDR3 is TGCGCCAGCAGCCAACTTGTCCAAACTAACTATGGCTACACCTTC.

The chain uses TRBV2 and TRBJ1-2, with a tentative D call TRBD1 (6 bases). The CDR3 has 14 amino acids. V lost 6 bases, J lost 3 bases, and 14 bases lay in between. Germline V gene sequence: CDR1 SNHLY, CDR2 FYNNEI. The CDR3 DNA is TGTGCCAGCAGAAAACAGGGAGTCGACTATGGCTACACCTTC. Amino acids: CASRKQGVDYGYTF.

This chain links TRBV19 with TRBJ1-1; the D gene is possibly TRBD1 (6 bases). V lost 3 bases and J lost 1, with 9 bases in between. Per germline, CDR1 LNHDA and CDR2 SQIVND (reference sequence). CDR3 length: 14 residues. The CDR3 bases are TGTGCCAGTAGTATGGACAGATCGAACACTGAAGCTTTCTTT. Translated: CASSMDRSNTEAFF.

This clonotype came up many times. The V call is TRBV11-3, the J call TRBJ2-7; D is unclear. Germline V gives CDR1 SGHNT, CDR2 YENEEA. V lost 5 bases to trimming and J lost 6 bases, with 17 bases between them. The CDR3 length is 14 residues. For the CDR3, the DNA is TGTGCCAGCAGCCTTGGACCCTCGAAGGGCGAGCAGTACTTC. Translation gives CASSLGPSKGEQYF.

This clonotype was observed at least ten times. The chain joins TRBV7-3 to TRBJ1-1, with 7 bases identical to TRBD1. This CDR3 has 13 amino acids. Unmatched junction bases numbered 4, after V lost 5 bases and J lost 4 bases. In germline, CDR1 is SGHTA, CDR2 FQGTGA. This CDR3 is CASSATGSTEAFF. CDR3 DNA sequence: TGTGCCAGCAGCGCGACAGGGTCCACTGAAGCTTTCTTT.

This clonotype was seen only a few times. This chain uses TRBV5-6 with TRBJ1-1; possibly TRBD1 for D (6 bases). The length of the CDR3 is 15 residues. V shed 4 bases and J shed 2 bases, with 15 bases lying between them. Germline assignment: CDR1 SGHDT and CDR2 YYEEEE. CDR3 sequence reads: CASSTLRTANTEAFF. The CDR3 region has the DNA TGTGCCAGCAGCACTCTAAGGACAGCTAACACTGAAGCTTTCTTT.

The V gene is TRBV7-2, the J gene TRBJ2-7; 8 bases are a match to TRBD1. The V gene end was trimmed by 5 bases and the J gene end by 2 bases; junction bases not matched to a gene: 5. The CDR3 spans 14 residues. Germline values: CDR1 SGHTA, CDR2 FQGNSA. CDR3 coding DNA: TGTGCCAGCAGCGGGTGGGACAGGCCCTACGAGCAGTACTTC. Its protein is CASSGWDRPYEQYF.

This clonotype was detected many times. The V gene is TRBV7-2, the J gene TRBJ2-7; D gene ambiguous. CDR1 is SGHTA, CDR2 FQGNSA, per germline. This CDR3 is 14 amino acids long. V was trimmed by 6 bases and J by 3 bases, leaving 15 bases between them. The CDR3 DNA reads TGTGCCAGCAGGTCCTCTTCGACGAGCTACGAGCAGTACTTC. Translation: CASRSSSTSYEQYF.